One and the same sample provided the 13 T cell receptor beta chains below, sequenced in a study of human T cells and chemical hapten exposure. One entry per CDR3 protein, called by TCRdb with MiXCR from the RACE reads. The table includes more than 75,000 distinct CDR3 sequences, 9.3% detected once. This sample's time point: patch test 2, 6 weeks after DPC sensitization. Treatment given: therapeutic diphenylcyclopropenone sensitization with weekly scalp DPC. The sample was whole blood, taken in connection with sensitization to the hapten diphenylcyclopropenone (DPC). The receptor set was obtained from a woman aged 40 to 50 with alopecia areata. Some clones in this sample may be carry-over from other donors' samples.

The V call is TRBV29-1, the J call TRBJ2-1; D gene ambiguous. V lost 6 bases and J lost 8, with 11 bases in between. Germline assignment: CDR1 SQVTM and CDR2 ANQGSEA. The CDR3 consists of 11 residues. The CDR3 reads CSVGPAHEQFF. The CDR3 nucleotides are TGCAGCGTCGGACCAGCCCATGAGCAGTTCTTC.

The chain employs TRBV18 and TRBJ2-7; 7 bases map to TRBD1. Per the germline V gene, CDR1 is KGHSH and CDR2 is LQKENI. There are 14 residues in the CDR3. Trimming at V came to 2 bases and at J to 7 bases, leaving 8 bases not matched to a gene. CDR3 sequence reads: CASSPMGTGVEQYF. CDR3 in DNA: TGTGCCAGCTCACCAATGGGAACAGGGGTAGAGCAGTACTTC.

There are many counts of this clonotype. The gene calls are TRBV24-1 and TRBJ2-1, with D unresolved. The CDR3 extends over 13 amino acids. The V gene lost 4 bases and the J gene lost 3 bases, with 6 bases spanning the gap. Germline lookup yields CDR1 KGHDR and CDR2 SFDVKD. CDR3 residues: CATSELDYNEQFF. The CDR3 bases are TGTGCCACCAGTGAACTGGACTACAATGAGCAGTTCTTC.

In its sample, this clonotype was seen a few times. In nucleotides, the CDR3 is TGTGCCAGCAGCCCCGGGACTAGCGGGAGTACCTACGAGCAGTACTTC. This gives the protein CASSPGTSGSTYEQYF. This chain joins TRBV5-4 and TRBJ2-7, with TRBD2 matching over 14 bases. Losses at the gene ends were 4 bases for V and 2 bases for J; bases not matched to a gene: 5. CDR1 and CDR2 (germline): SGHNT, YYREEE (reference sequence). This CDR3 is built from 16 residues.

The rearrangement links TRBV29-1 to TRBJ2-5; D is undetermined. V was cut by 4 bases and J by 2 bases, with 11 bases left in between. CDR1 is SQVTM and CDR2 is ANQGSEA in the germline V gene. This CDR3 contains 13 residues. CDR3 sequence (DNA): TGCAGCGTTGCGGCGGCAAAACAAGAGACCCAGTACTTC. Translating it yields CSVAAAKQETQYF.

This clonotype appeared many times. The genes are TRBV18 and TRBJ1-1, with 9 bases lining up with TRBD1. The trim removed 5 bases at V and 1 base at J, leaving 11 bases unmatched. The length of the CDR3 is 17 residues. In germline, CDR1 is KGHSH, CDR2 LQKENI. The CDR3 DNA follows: TGTGCCAGCTCATTGAGTAGCACAGGGGGCTGGAACACTGAAGCTTTCTTT. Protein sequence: CASSLSSTGGWNTEAFF.

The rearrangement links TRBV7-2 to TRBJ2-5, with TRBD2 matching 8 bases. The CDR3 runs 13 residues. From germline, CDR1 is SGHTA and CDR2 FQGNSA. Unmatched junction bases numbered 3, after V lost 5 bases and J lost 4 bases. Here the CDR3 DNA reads TGTGCCAGCAGCCAGAGCGGGGGAGAGACCCAGTACTTC. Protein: CASSQSGGETQYF.

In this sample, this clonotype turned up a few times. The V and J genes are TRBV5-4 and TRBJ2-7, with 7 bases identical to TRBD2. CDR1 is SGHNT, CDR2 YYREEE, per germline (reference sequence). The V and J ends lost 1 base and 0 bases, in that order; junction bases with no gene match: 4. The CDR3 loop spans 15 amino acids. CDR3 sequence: CASSLPGGSSYEQYF. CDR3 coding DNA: TGTGCCAGCAGCTTGCCGGGCGGGAGCTCCTACGAGCAGTACTTC.

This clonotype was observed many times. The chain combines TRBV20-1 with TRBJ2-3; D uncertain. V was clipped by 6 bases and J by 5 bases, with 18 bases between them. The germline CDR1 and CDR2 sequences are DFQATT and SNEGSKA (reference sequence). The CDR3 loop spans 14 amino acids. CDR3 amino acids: CSAINRAARDTQYF. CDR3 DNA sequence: TGCAGTGCCATTAACCGGGCCGCCCGAGATACGCAGTATTTT.

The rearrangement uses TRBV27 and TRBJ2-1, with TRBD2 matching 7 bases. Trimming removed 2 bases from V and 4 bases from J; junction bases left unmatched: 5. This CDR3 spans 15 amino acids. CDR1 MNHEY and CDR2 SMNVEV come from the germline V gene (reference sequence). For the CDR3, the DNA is TGTGCCAGCAGTTTAACGACTAGCCTTTACAATGAGCAGTTCTTC. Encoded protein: CASSLTTSLYNEQFF.

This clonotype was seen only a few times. In nucleotides, the CDR3 is TGTGCCAGCAGTTCTGGACAGGGGCGTTTAGAGACCCAGTACTTC. Protein: CASSSGQGRLETQYF. This chain links TRBV7-6 with TRBJ2-5; 9 bases match TRBD1. The germline CDR1 and CDR2 sequences are SGHVS and FNYEAQ. CDR3 length equals 15 residues. Trimming removed 6 bases from V and 4 bases from J; junction bases left unmatched: 9.

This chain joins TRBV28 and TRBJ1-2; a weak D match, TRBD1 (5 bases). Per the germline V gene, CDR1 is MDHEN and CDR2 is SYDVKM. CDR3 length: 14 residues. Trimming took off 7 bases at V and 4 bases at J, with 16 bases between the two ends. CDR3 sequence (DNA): TGTGCCAGCACCCCCTTGAGCGACAGCTATGGCTACACCTTC. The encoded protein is CASTPLSDSYGYTF.

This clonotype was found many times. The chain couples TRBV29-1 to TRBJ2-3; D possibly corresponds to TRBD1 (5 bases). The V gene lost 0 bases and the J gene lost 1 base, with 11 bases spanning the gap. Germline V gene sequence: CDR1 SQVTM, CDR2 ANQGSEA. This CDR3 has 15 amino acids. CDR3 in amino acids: CSVEEKGLGTDTQYF. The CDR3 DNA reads TGCAGCGTTGAAGAAAAGGGGTTGGGCACAGATACGCAGTATTTT.